The next 3 T cell receptor beta chains were all read from a single sample in a study of OX40 agonist ivuxolimab in advanced cancers. Libraries came from the immunoSEQ multiplex PCR assay. Sourced from immuneACCESS, this table was stored by TCRdb with only in-frame sequences that have V and J called. A share of the clones is absent; for the studies checked, an unresolved V gene accounts for under half, and the remainder has no known explanation. This sample holds approximately 66,000 clones; just over 85% were observed only once. Of the sample, approximately 0.75% is held by the ten largest clones. This specimen was CD4+ or CD8+ T cells sorted from blood, taken in a trial of the OX40 agonist ivuxolimab. All receptors come from an adult with an advanced solid tumor such as melanoma, head and neck, liver or kidney cancer.

The chain employs TRBV7-2 and TRBJ2-5; D remains unclear. This CDR3 is built from 14 residues. The germline V and J ends were trimmed by 2 bases and 5 bases, with 12 bases remaining between them. Germline V lookup: CDR1 SGHTA, CDR2 FQGNSA. The CDR3 sequence is CASSLIGSRETQYF. The CDR3 coding sequence is TGTGCCAGCAGCTTAATCGGCAGCCGGGAGACCCAGTACTTC.

The V call is TRBV23-1, the J call TRBJ2-6, with 7 positions matching TRBD1. Being an ORF, TRBV23-1 has a function that is uncertain. The CDR3 is 20 residues long. V trimming: 0 bases; J trimming: 0 bases; junction bases outside the gene matches: 11. The CDR3 here is CASSQSYETGSLSGANVLTF. CDR3 bases: TGCGCCAGCAGTCAATCGTACGAGACAGGGTCCCTCTCTGGGGCCAACGTCCTGACTTTC.

J is TRBJ2-5 and V is TRBV2; 7 nucleotides line up with TRBD2. The CDR3 is 13 amino acids. In germline, CDR1 is SNHLY, CDR2 FYNNEI. The ends lost 6 bases at V and 4 bases at J; junction bases unmatched: 5. The CDR3 region is CASRGGEGETQYF. The CDR3 DNA reads as TGTGCCAGCAGAGGAGGGGAGGGAGAGACCCAGTACTTC.